The 21 T cell receptor beta chains reported below all come from one sample, sequenced in a study of cytotoxic CD8 clonotypes in ibrutinib-treated CLL. Produced via immunoSEQ multiplex PCR; TCRdb's table is partial and in-frame only. The table has 330,000 or so clones, roughly 70% seen once. Sequencing was performed on PBMCs, taken after 36 months of ibrutinib treatment. The receptors come from a human donor with chronic lymphocytic leukemia.

The V gene is TRBV4-1, the J gene TRBJ2-7, with 7 bases identical to TRBD1. The CDR3 loop spans 15 amino acids. Germline V gene lookup returns CDR1 MGHRA and CDR2 YSYEKL. Unmatched junction bases numbered 7, after V lost 2 bases and J lost 3 bases. In DNA form, the CDR3 reads TGCGCCAGCAGCCAAAGGGCACAGGGGTACTACGAGCAGTACTTC. As protein: CASSQRAQGYYEQYF.

The chain uses TRBV19 and TRBJ1-6, with 7 bases lining up with TRBD1. This CDR3 has 15 residues. Germline V gives CDR1 LNHDA, CDR2 SQIVND (reference sequence). Trimming cost V 8 bases and J 9 bases; bases outside gene matches: 13. Here the CDR3 DNA reads TGTGCCAGTCGGCCCGAAGACAGGGTTAGTTCACCCCTCCACTTT. As protein: CASRPEDRVSSPLHF.

The chain combines TRBV4-1 with TRBJ2-5; 10 nucleotides match TRBD2. CDR1 is MGHRA and CDR2 is YSYEKL in the germline V gene. The CDR3 totals 19 residues. V lost 2 bases and J lost 3; bases outside the gene matches: 15. The CDR3 is CASSQRPLSGGRNKETQYF. The CDR3 DNA follows: TGCGCCAGCAGCCAACGCCCCCTTAGCGGGGGGCGAAATAAAGAGACCCAGTACTTC.

This rearrangement joins TRBV7-9 to TRBJ2-7, with 11 bases matching TRBD1. The CDR3 has 16 amino acids. Trimming took 4 bases from V and 6 from J; bases not matched to a gene: 11. CDR1 is SEHNR and CDR2 is FQNEAQ in the germline V gene (reference sequence). CDR3 residues: CASSSGTGTGGGEQYF. The DNA of the CDR3 is TGTGCCAGCAGCTCTGGAACCGGGACAGGGGGTGGCGAGCAGTACTTC. Variable domain in full (rest from reference TRBV7-9 and TRBJ2-7): DTGVSQNPRHKITKRGQNVTFRCDPISEHNRLYWYRQTLGQGPEFLTYFQNEAQLEKSRLLSDRFSAERPKGSFSTLEIQRTEQGDSAMYLCASSSGTGTGGGEQYFGPGTRLTVT.

CDR3 in amino acids: CASSQGSIGYTF. The CDR3 DNA sequence: TGCGCCAGCAGCCAAGGATCGATTGGCTACACCTTC. This rearrangement joins TRBV4-1 to TRBJ1-2; D unclear. This CDR3 is 12 amino acids long. Trimming shortened V by 1 base and J by 7 bases, and 7 bases separated the two germline ends. The germline V gene has CDR1 MGHRA and CDR2 YSYEKL.

This sequence joins TRBV7-3 and TRBJ2-3; D uncertain. V lost 2 bases and J 4 bases, leaving 10 bases between the germline ends. CDR1 is SGHTA, CDR2 FQGTGA, per germline. The length of the CDR3 is 14 residues. CDR3 region: CASSLGRRPDTQYF. The DNA for the CDR3 is TGTGCCAGCAGCTTAGGTCGAAGGCCAGATACGCAGTATTTT.

This chain joins TRBV11-3 and TRBJ2-1; D gene ambiguous. Trimming took 0 bases from V and 2 from J, leaving 5 bases between them. The CDR3 runs 14 residues. Per germline, CDR1 SGHNT and CDR2 YENEEA. This CDR3 reads CASSLDGPYNEQFF. The CDR3 DNA reads TGTGCCAGCAGCTTAGATGGACCCTACAATGAGCAGTTCTTC.

This clone was seen a few times. The rearrangement joins TRBV7-2 to TRBJ1-5; TRBD1 matches 7 bases. With 4 bases clipped from V and 2 bases from J, the junction kept 8 bases outside the gene matches. Germline V gene sequence: CDR1 SGHTA, CDR2 FQGNSA. CDR3 size: 16 residues. The CDR3 loop reads CASSSAQTGRNQPQHF. CDR3 bases: TGTGCCAGCAGCTCTGCCCAGACAGGGCGCAATCAGCCCCAGCATTTT. The entire variable domain, with the rest obtained from reference TRBV7-2 and TRBJ1-5, is as follows: GAGVSQSPSNKVTEKGKDVELRCDPISGHTALYWYRQSLGQGLEFLIYFQGNSAPDKSGLPSDRFSAERTGGSVSTLTIQRTQQEDSAVYLCASSSAQTGRNQPQHFGDGTRLSIL.

This clone was counted once. This rearrangement joins TRBV25-1 to TRBJ1-1; D gene unclear. The CDR3 is 11 amino acids. V dropped 5 bases and J dropped 6 bases, with 7 bases sitting between them. Looked up from germline, CDR1 is MGHDK and CDR2 is SYGVNS. This CDR3 reads CASSFGAEAFF. The CDR3 nucleotides are TGTGCCAGCAGTTTCGGCGCTGAAGCTTTCTTT.

CDR3 nucleotides: TGTGCCAGCAGCTTGGCCCGCGGTTCAGCCCCCTACCAAGAGACCCAGTACTTC. Translating gives CASSLARGSAPYQETQYF. V gene TRBV5-4 combines with J gene TRBJ2-5; D ambiguous. Germline V CDR1 and CDR2: SGHNT, YYREEE (reference sequence). The CDR3 covers 18 residues. With 0 bases removed from V and 0 bases from J, the gap between germline ends came to 18 bases.

This clone appeared a single time. V is TRBV4-1 and J is TRBJ1-5; D unclear. CDR1 is MGHRA and CDR2 is YSYEKL in the germline V gene. Trimming removed 0 bases from V and 4 bases from J, with 10 bases in between. The CDR3 spans 15 residues. For the CDR3, the DNA is TGCGCCAGCAGCCAAGATATCCAGTTTAATCAGCCCCAGCATTTT. It codes for CASSQDIQFNQPQHF.

The chain recombines TRBV25-1 with TRBJ2-1, with 13 bases matching TRBD2. The germline V gene encodes CDR1 MGHDK and CDR2 SYGVNS. The V and J ends lost 6 bases and 2 bases, in that order; junction bases with no gene match: 1. The CDR3 loop spans 15 amino acids. DNA of the CDR3: TGTGCCAGCAGACTAGCGGGAGGGACCTACAATGAGCAGTTCTTC. Translated: CASRLAGGTYNEQFF.

This rearrangement joins TRBV5-6 to TRBJ2-2; 8 bases are a match to TRBD1. The CDR3 loop spans 17 amino acids. Losses at the gene ends were 2 bases for V and 4 bases for J; bases not matched to a gene: 10. Per germline, CDR1 SGHDT and CDR2 YYEEEE. CDR3 sequence reads: CASSFSPGGAVTGELFF. In nucleotides, the CDR3 is TGTGCCAGCAGCTTCAGCCCAGGGGGCGCAGTCACCGGGGAGCTGTTTTTT.

The J gene is TRBJ2-7, the V gene TRBV29-1, with D perhaps being TRBD1 or TRBD2 (5 bases each). This CDR3 has 13 residues. V dropped 4 bases and J dropped 4 bases, with 14 bases sitting between them. Germline CDR1 SQVTM, CDR2 ANQGSEA. This CDR3 reads CSVGGFEGYEQYF. The CDR3 DNA reads TGCAGCGTTGGGGGGTTCGAGGGATACGAGCAGTACTTC.

The V and J genes are TRBV9 and TRBJ2-1; D not certain. CDR3 size: 14 residues. V dropped 0 bases and J dropped 6 bases, with 10 bases sitting between them. CDR1 SGDLS and CDR2 YYNGEE come from the germline V gene. CDR3 residues: CASSVEVRPNEQFF. The CDR3, as DNA: TGTGCCAGCAGCGTAGAGGTCCGCCCCAATGAGCAGTTCTTC.

The genes are TRBV14 and TRBJ2-6, with D possibly TRBD1 on 6 matching bases. V dropped 3 bases and J dropped 8 bases, with 8 bases sitting between them. This CDR3 contains 13 residues. Germline values: CDR1 SGHDN, CDR2 FVKESK. For the CDR3, the DNA is TGTGCCAGCAGCCACAGGGGAACCAACGTCCTGACTTTC. Translated: CASSHRGTNVLTF. Combining the CDR3 with reference TRBV14 and TRBJ2-6 gives the whole variable domain EAGVTQFPSHSVIEKGQTVTLRCDPISGHDNLYWYRRVMGKEIKFLLHFVKESKQDESGMPNNRFLAERTGGTYSTLKVQPAELEDSGVYFCASSHRGTNVLTFGAGSRLTVL.

The CDR3 nucleotides read TGCAGCGTTGAGGTAGCGCGCAATGAGCAGTTCTTC. Translated: CSVEVARNEQFF. This rearrangement joins TRBV29-1 to TRBJ2-1, with D possibly matching TRBD2 (5 bases). V lost 3 bases and J lost 6, with 9 bases in between. The CDR3 consists of 12 residues. Germline lookup yields CDR1 SQVTM and CDR2 ANQGSEA.

The rearrangement joins TRBV11-2 to TRBJ2-7, with TRBD1 matching 7 bases. The CDR3 length is 15 residues. Per the germline V gene, CDR1 is SGHAT and CDR2 is FQNNGV. J gave up 3 bases and V 0 bases, and 5 bases lay outside the gene matches. This chain's CDR3 is CASSLEDRTLYEQYF. The CDR3 nucleotides are TGTGCCAGCAGCTTAGAGGACAGGACCCTCTACGAGCAGTACTTC. Drawing the rest from reference TRBV11-2 and TRBJ2-7, the complete variable domain is EAGVAQSPRYKIIEKRQSVAFWCNPISGHATLYWYQQILGQGPKLLIQFQNNGVVDDSQLPKDRFSAERLKGVDSTLKIQPAKLEDSAVYLCASSLEDRTLYEQYFGPGTRLTVT.

The table lists this clone with a count of one. The V and J genes are TRBV4-1 and TRBJ2-3; 9 bases map to TRBD2. There are 15 residues in the CDR3. The V gene end was trimmed by 4 bases and the J gene end by 6 bases; junction bases not matched to a gene: 8. Germline CDR1 reads MGHRA; CDR2 reads YSYEKL. CDR3 sequence reads: CASSRQAGGRDTQYF. In DNA, the CDR3 is TGCGCCAGCAGCCGACAAGCGGGGGGCAGGGATACGCAGTATTTT.

V gene TRBV19 combines with J gene TRBJ2-7; 9 bases are shared with TRBD1. Germline V gene sequence: CDR1 LNHDA, CDR2 SQIVND (reference sequence). The V segment lost 6 bases and the J segment 7 bases; nucleotides outside the gene matches: 10. The CDR3 extends over 14 amino acids. In nucleotides, the CDR3 is TGTGCCAGTAGCATTGGCGTGACAGGGGGGGAGCAGTACTTC. Its protein is CASSIGVTGGEQYF.

The chain joins TRBV29-1 to TRBJ2-1; 11 bases are shared with TRBD2. This CDR3 is built from 13 residues. V shed 5 bases and J 7 bases; nucleotides not matched to a gene: 4. Looked up from germline, CDR1 is SQVTM and CDR2 is ANQGSEA. The CDR3 region is CSVSSSGRNEQFF. CDR3 nucleotide sequence: TGCAGCGTTAGCTCTAGCGGGAGGAATGAGCAGTTCTTC.